Following are 30 T cell receptor beta chains from one sample sequenced in a study of T cell responses to AZD1222 COVID-19 vaccine. Here immunoSEQ multiplex PCR was the method, and the copy in TCRdb shows in-frame clones only, minus some. The sample holds nearly 110,000 clones; approximately 90% are singletons and the top ten take around 6.6%. This material consisted of peripheral blood, taken 28 days after the second AZD1222 dose. The origin of the receptors is an adult who received the AZD1222 COVID-19 vaccine.

The rearrangement uses TRBV11-2 and TRBJ2-7, with TRBD2 matching 8 bases. V shed 4 bases, J shed 1 base, and the junction held 3 bases outside the gene matches. Germline lookup yields CDR1 SGHAT and CDR2 FQNNGV. The CDR3 spans 14 residues. CDR3 residues: CASSYSGRSYEQYF. The DNA for the CDR3 is TGTGCCAGCAGCTACAGCGGGAGATCCTACGAGCAGTACTTC.

The CDR3 loop reads CASSLLGPTSLGEQYF. CDR3 DNA sequence: TGTGCCAGCAGCTTATTGGGTCCGACTAGCTTGGGCGAGCAGTACTTC. J is TRBJ2-7 and V is TRBV7-2; 7 bases are shared with TRBD2. The V gene end was trimmed by 2 bases and the J gene end by 6 bases; junction bases not matched to a gene: 13. There are 16 residues in the CDR3. The V gene's germline CDR1 is SGHTA and CDR2 FQGNSA.

The chain has TRBV18 and TRBJ2-7; 14 bases agree with TRBD2. This CDR3 has 21 amino acids. CDR1 and CDR2 (germline): KGHSH, LQKENI. V was clipped by 4 bases and J by 3 bases; unmatched bases: 20. In nucleotides, the CDR3 is TGTGCCAGCTCACGTACCCTGTGGACTAGCGGGAGGTTAAGAATTTACTACGAGCAGTACTTC. It encodes CASSRTLWTSGRLRIYYEQYF.

CDR3 residues: CASSERGDSSREQYF. CDR3 coding DNA: TGTGCCAGCAGTGAAAGGGGGGACTCTTCTCGCGAGCAGTACTTC. V and J are TRBV6-1 and TRBJ2-7, with D possibly being TRBD1 or TRBD2 (6 bases each). The CDR3 extends over 15 amino acids. The germline V gene has CDR1 MNHNS and CDR2 SASEGT. V was trimmed by 2 bases and J by 6 bases, leaving 17 bases between them.

The rearrangement uses TRBV5-4 and TRBJ2-1; maybe TRBD1 (6 bases). The CDR3 sequence is 16 residues long. Trimming left V 0 bases short and J 7 bases short, with 17 bases between. From germline, CDR1 is SGHNT and CDR2 YYREEE (reference sequence). The CDR3 sequence is CASSLEQGFIENEQFF. CDR3 coding DNA: TGTGCCAGCAGCTTGGAACAGGGATTTATTGAGAATGAGCAGTTCTTC.

The chain carries TRBV4-1 and TRBJ1-1, with D possibly TRBD1 on 6 matching bases. Germline assignment: CDR1 MGHRA and CDR2 YSYEKL. The CDR3 covers 13 residues. The V end was cut by 1 base, the J end by 4 bases, with 7 bases between. CDR3 protein: CASSQGQATEAFF. The CDR3 nucleotides are TGCGCCAGCAGCCAAGGACAGGCCACTGAAGCTTTCTTT.

The chain employs TRBV4-2 and TRBJ2-5, with D tentatively TRBD2 (6 bases). Germline V gene lookup returns CDR1 LGHNA and CDR2 YNFKEQ. This CDR3 comprises 13 residues. V was pared by 4 bases and J by 2 bases, with 8 bases between. The CDR3 is CASSLGLQETQYF. The CDR3 nucleotides read TGTGCCAGCAGCCTGGGACTGCAAGAGACCCAGTACTTC.

The rearrangement uses TRBV9 and TRBJ1-2; a possible D gene is TRBD1 (6 bases). Looked up from germline, CDR1 is SGDLS and CDR2 is YYNGEE. This CDR3 contains 15 residues. The V gene lost 7 bases and the J gene lost 0 bases, with 16 bases spanning the gap. In nucleotides, the CDR3 is TGTGCCAGCGCGTGGGGGGCGGAATCTAACTATGGCTACACCTTC. As protein: CASAWGAESNYGYTF.

The chain employs TRBV19 and TRBJ1-2; D is unresolved. CDR1 is LNHDA, CDR2 SQIVND, per germline (reference sequence). The germline V and J ends were trimmed by 7 bases and 10 bases, with 16 bases remaining between them. The CDR3 has 12 residues. The CDR3: CASTVDGMAYTF. The CDR3 nucleotides are TGTGCCAGTACCGTGGACGGAATGGCCTACACCTTC.

In this sample, this clone turned up once. The J gene is TRBJ2-2, the V gene TRBV6-1; 10 bases align to TRBD2. CDR1 MNHNS and CDR2 SASEGT come from the germline V gene. Trimming at V came to 8 bases and at J to 5 bases, leaving 11 bases not matched to a gene. The CDR3 contains 16 residues. CDR3 coding DNA: TGTGCCAGCCGTGCAGTCGGGACTAGCGTTACCGGGGAGCTGTTTTTT. Amino acids: CASRAVGTSVTGELFF.

CDR3: CASSLGLAGGPSTGELFF. CDR3 in DNA: TGTGCCAGCAGCTTAGGCCTAGCGGGAGGGCCTTCCACCGGGGAGCTGTTTTTT. The chain couples TRBV11-3 to TRBJ2-2; 12 bases are shared with TRBD2. From germline, CDR1 is SGHNT and CDR2 YENEEA. J lost 4 bases, V lost 1 base, and 7 bases had no gene match. This CDR3 has 18 residues.

The chain employs TRBV5-1 and TRBJ1-2; D gene unclear. Trimming took 1 base from V and 3 from J, leaving 10 bases between them. Germline CDR1 and CDR2: SGHRS and YFSETQ. The CDR3 covers 14 residues. The CDR3 coding sequence is TGCGCCAGCAGCTTGTCGGAGGGCTACTATGGCTACACCTTC. Translated: CASSLSEGYYGYTF.

This clone came up once. The chain combines TRBV18 with TRBJ1-6; D not certain. V lost 3 bases, J lost 4 bases, and 7 bases lay in between. The CDR3 sequence is 14 residues long. Germline V gene data show CDR1 as KGHSH and CDR2 as LQKENI. CDR3 sequence: CASSPQSYNSPLHF. CDR3 nucleotide sequence: TGTGCCAGCTCACCGCAGTCTTATAATTCACCCCTCCACTTT.

The chain links TRBV7-2 to TRBJ2-1; TRBD2 matches 8 bases. The J segment lost 9 bases and the V segment lost 3 bases, leaving 4 bases of the junction unmatched. CDR3 size: 13 residues. The V gene's germline CDR1 is SGHTA and CDR2 FQGNSA. The CDR3: CASSFSAGVEQFF. CDR3 DNA: TGTGCCAGCAGCTTTTCAGCGGGGGTTGAGCAGTTCTTC. Combining the CDR3 with reference TRBV7-2 and TRBJ2-1 gives the whole variable domain GAGVSQSPSNKVTEKGKDVELRCDPISGHTALYWYRQSLGQGLEFLIYFQGNSAPDKSGLPSDRFSAERTGGSVSTLTIQRTQQEDSAVYLCASSFSAGVEQFFGPGTRLTVL.

This clone appeared a single time. V and J are TRBV5-8 and TRBJ1-5; no clear D gene. The V gene's germline CDR1 is SGHTS and CDR2 YDEGEE. There are 14 residues in the CDR3. The V gene lost 4 bases and the J gene lost 0 bases, with 8 bases spanning the gap. DNA of the CDR3: TGTGCCAGCAGCCCGTTGGCTAGCAATCAGCCCCAGCATTTT. Translation gives CASSPLASNQPQHF.

The chain recombines TRBV7-6 with TRBJ2-3, with 7 bases identical to TRBD1. CDR1 is SGHVS, CDR2 FNYEAQ, per germline. The length of the CDR3 is 18 residues. V was clipped by 5 bases and J by 5 bases; unmatched bases: 19. The CDR3 DNA reads as TGTGCCAGCAGCGTTAATCCTCCAGGACAGGCTGCGGTAGATACGCAGTATTTT. Amino acid sequence: CASSVNPPGQAAVDTQYF.

The rearrangement links TRBV24-1 to TRBJ1-5; 7 nucleotides agree with TRBD1. CDR3 length equals 14 residues. CDR1 and CDR2 (germline): KGHDR, SFDVKD. J gave up 3 bases and V 4 bases, and 2 bases lay outside the gene matches. CDR3 amino acids: CATSEGTANQPQHF. The DNA for the CDR3 is TGTGCCACCAGTGAAGGGACAGCCAATCAGCCCCAGCATTTT.

The V call is TRBV30, the J call TRBJ2-1; 11 bases map to TRBD2. The trim removed 0 bases at V and 6 bases at J, leaving 4 bases unmatched. The CDR3 is 15 residues long. The V gene's germline CDR1 is GTSNPN and CDR2 SVGIG (reference sequence). The CDR3 here is CAWSVLAGVGNEQFF. The CDR3 DNA follows: TGTGCCTGGAGTGTACTAGCGGGAGTGGGCAATGAGCAGTTCTTC.

The J gene is TRBJ2-5, the V gene TRBV5-1; D is perhaps TRBD1 (7 bases). The CDR3 is 14 residues long. The V end lost 4 bases, the J end lost 1 base, and 11 bases lay between the germline ends. Germline V lookup: CDR1 SGHRS, CDR2 YFSETQ. In nucleotides, the CDR3 is TGCGCCAGCAGCAGGAGGGGGCTCCAAGAGACCCAGTACTTC. Amino acids: CASSRRGLQETQYF.

The rearrangement uses TRBV4-1 and TRBJ1-3; 7 nucleotides line up with TRBD1. CDR3 size: 16 residues. Per germline, CDR1 MGHRA and CDR2 YSYEKL. The J segment lost 4 bases and the V segment lost 1 base, leaving 7 bases of the junction unmatched. CDR3 nucleotides: TGCGCCAGCAGCCAAGGGGGAGGGGGCATAGGAAACACCATATATTTT. This sequence encodes CASSQGGGGIGNTIYF.

This clone appeared a few times. The J gene is TRBJ1-2, the V gene TRBV9; 9 nucleotides agree with TRBD1. V trimming: 4 bases; J trimming: 7 bases; junction bases outside the gene matches: 2. The CDR3 spans 12 residues. Germline assignment: CDR1 SGDLS and CDR2 YYNGEE. The CDR3, as DNA: TGTGCCAGCAGCCCGGACAGGGGTGGCTACACCTTC. This encodes CASSPDRGGYTF.

The V call is TRBV5-4, the J call TRBJ2-5; either TRBD1 or TRBD2 may fit D (6 bases each). This CDR3 contains 14 residues. Germline V CDR1 and CDR2: SGHNT, YYREEE (reference sequence). Between the trimmed V and J ends, which lost 4 bases and 4 bases, there was a span of 14 bases. CDR3 nucleotide sequence: TGTGCCAGCAGCAAGGGACACGGGGGAGAGACCCAGTACTTC. Translated: CASSKGHGGETQYF.

The V gene is TRBV29-1, the J gene TRBJ2-7; D possibly uses TRBD1 or TRBD2 (5 bases each). Germline CDR1 is SQVTM and CDR2 is ANQGSEA. This CDR3 has 13 amino acids. V lost 1 base and J lost 2, with 9 bases in between. The CDR3 nucleotides read TGCAGCGTTGAAGGGGACGGGACCTACGAGCAGTACTTC. Residues: CSVEGDGTYEQYF.

V gene TRBV10-2 combines with J gene TRBJ1-3, with 8 positions matching TRBD1. The CDR3 is 16 amino acids. Trimming cost V 3 bases and J 4 bases; bases outside gene matches: 8. Germline V gene data show CDR1 as WSHSY and CDR2 as SAAADI. The CDR3 DNA is TGCGCCAGCAGTGAACAGGGGGTGGCGACGGGAAACACCATATATTTT. Translation gives CASSEQGVATGNTIYF.

The CDR3 protein is CASSVVGEGQFF. CDR3 in DNA: TGTGCCAGCAGCGTAGTTGGAGAAGGGCAGTTCTTC. The chain uses TRBV9 and TRBJ2-1; D not resolved. Germline V gene sequence: CDR1 SGDLS, CDR2 YYNGEE. V was trimmed by 0 bases and J by 12 bases, leaving 10 bases between them. The CDR3 sequence is 12 residues long.

The V gene is TRBV25-1, the J gene TRBJ1-2, with D possibly being TRBD1 (5 bases). Germline assignment: CDR1 MGHDK and CDR2 SYGVNS. The germline V and J ends were trimmed by 4 bases and 4 bases, with 13 bases remaining between them. This CDR3 region has 14 residues. The CDR3 DNA sequence: TGTGCCAGCAGTGCGCAGGGCAGCCTCTATGGCTACACCTTC. It is translated as CASSAQGSLYGYTF.

The chain combines TRBV3-1 (or the pseudogene TRBV3-2) with TRBJ1-2; 7 bases align to TRBD1. Per germline, CDR1 LGHDT and CDR2 YNNKEL (reference sequence). The CDR3 covers 15 residues. The V gene end was trimmed by 0 bases and the J gene end by 5 bases; junction bases not matched to a gene: 6. CDR3 bases: TGTGCCAGCAGCCAAGAGCGACAGGGCAGGTATGGCTACACCTTC. Its protein product is CASSQERQGRYGYTF.

The V gene is TRBV5-1, the J gene TRBJ2-2, with 9 positions matching TRBD1. V dropped 1 base and J dropped 4; count of bases not matched to a gene: 5. CDR1 and CDR2 (germline): SGHRS, YFSETQ. The CDR3 contains 16 residues. The CDR3 DNA reads as TGCGCCAGCAGCTTGCACAGGGGGCAAGGCACCGGGGAGCTGTTTTTT. This codes for CASSLHRGQGTGELFF.

The chain combines TRBV6-5 with TRBJ2-1; 12 bases are a match to TRBD2. V lost 6 bases and J lost 4; bases outside the gene matches: 4. The CDR3 is 15 amino acids. In germline, CDR1 is MNHEY, CDR2 SVGAGI. The CDR3 sequence: CASRLAGGKYNEQFF. In DNA form, the CDR3 reads TGTGCCAGCAGACTAGCGGGAGGAAAGTACAATGAGCAGTTCTTC.

V usage is TRBV11-2 and J usage is TRBJ2-1; 8 positions match TRBD1. CDR1 is SGHAT and CDR2 is FQNNGV in the germline V gene. Trimming at V came to 5 bases and at J to 7 bases, leaving 7 bases not matched to a gene. The CDR3 length is 14 residues. The CDR3 sequence is CASSPGGSLNEQFF. The CDR3 region has the DNA TGTGCCAGCAGCCCAGGGGGCTCTTTGAATGAGCAGTTCTTC.